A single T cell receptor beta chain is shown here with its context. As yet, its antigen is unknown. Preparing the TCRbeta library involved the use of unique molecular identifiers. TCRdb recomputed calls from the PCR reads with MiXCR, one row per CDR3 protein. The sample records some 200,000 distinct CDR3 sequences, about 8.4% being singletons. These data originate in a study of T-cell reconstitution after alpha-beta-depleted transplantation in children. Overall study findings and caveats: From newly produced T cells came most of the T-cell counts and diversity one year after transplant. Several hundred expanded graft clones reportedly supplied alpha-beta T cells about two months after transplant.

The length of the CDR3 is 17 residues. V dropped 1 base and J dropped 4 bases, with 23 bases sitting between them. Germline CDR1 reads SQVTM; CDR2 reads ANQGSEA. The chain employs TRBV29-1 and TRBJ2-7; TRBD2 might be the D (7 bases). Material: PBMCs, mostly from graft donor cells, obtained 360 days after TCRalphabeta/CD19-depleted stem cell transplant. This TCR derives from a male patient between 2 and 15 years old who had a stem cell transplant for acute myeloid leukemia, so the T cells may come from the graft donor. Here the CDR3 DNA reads TGCAGCGTTGAAGGAGCTTATGGAGGGGGGGAAATTTACGAGCAGTACGTC. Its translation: CSVEGAYGGGEIYEQYV.